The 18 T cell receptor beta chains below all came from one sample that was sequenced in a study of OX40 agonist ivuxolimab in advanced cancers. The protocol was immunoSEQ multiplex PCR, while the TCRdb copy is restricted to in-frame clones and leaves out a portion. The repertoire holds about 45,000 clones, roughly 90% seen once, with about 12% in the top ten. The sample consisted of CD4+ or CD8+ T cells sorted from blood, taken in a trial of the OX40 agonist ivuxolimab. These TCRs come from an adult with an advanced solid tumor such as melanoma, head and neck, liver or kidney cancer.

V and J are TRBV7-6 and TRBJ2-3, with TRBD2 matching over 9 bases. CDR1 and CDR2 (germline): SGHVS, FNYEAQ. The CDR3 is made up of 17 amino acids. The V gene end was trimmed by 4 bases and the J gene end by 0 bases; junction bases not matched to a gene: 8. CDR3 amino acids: CASSSGTSWTSTDTQYF. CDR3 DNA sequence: TGTGCCAGCAGCTCCGGGACTAGCTGGACTAGCACAGATACGCAGTATTTT.

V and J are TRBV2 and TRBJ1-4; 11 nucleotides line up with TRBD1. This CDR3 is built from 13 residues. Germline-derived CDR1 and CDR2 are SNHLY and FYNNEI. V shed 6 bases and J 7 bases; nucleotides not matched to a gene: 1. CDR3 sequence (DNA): TGTGCCAGCAGGGGACAGGGGGTTGAAAAACTGTTTTTT. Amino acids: CASRGQGVEKLFF.

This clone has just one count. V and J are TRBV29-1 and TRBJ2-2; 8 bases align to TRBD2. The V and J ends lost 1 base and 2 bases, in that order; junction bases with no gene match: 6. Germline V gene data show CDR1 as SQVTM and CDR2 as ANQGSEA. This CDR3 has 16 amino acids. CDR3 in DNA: TGCAGCGTTGAAGTTTGGGCGGGGGGAAACACCGGGGAGCTGTTTTTT. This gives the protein CSVEVWAGGNTGELFF.

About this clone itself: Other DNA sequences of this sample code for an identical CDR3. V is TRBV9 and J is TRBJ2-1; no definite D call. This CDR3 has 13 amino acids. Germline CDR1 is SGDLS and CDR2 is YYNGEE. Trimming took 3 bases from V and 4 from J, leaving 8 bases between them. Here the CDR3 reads CASSAPGYNEQFF. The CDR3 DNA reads TGTGCCAGCAGCGCCCCCGGGTACAATGAGCAGTTCTTC. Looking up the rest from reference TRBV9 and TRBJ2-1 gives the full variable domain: DSGVTQTPKHLITATGQRVTLRCSPRSGDLSVYWYQQSLDQGLQFLIQYYNGEERAKGNILERFSAQQFPDLHSELNLSSLELGDSALYFCASSAPGYNEQFFGPGTRLTVL.

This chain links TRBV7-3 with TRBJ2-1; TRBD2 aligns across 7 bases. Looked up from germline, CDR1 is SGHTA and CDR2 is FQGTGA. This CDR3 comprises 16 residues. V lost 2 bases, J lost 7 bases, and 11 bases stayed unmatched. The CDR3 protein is CASSLSGGVLRNEQFF. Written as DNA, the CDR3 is TGTGCCAGCAGCTTATCTGGGGGGGTACTTAGAAATGAGCAGTTCTTC.

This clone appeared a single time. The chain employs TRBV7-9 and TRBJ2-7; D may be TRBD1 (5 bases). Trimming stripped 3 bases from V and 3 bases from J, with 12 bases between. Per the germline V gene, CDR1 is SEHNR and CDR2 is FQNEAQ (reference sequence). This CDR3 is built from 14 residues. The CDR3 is CASSFRTTIYEQYF. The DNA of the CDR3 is TGTGCCAGCAGCTTCCGGACAACTATCTACGAGCAGTACTTC.

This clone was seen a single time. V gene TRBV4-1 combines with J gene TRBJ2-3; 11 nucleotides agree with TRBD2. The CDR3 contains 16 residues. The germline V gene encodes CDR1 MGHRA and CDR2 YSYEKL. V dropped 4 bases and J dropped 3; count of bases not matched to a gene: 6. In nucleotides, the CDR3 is TGCGCCAGCAGCCGGCCGGGACTAGCGGAAACAGATACGCAGTATTTT. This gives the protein CASSRPGLAETDTQYF.

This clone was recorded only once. The CDR3 DNA reads as TGTGCCAGCAGGGTGTCCTTCAGAGGGGGGGGTTACGAGCAGTACTTC. Translating gives CASRVSFRGGGYEQYF. The chain is built from TRBV27 and TRBJ2-7; a weak D match, TRBD2 (7 bases). Trimming removed 6 bases from V and 4 bases from J, with 22 bases in between. CDR1 and CDR2 (germline): MNHEY, SMNVEV (reference sequence). This CDR3 comprises 16 residues.

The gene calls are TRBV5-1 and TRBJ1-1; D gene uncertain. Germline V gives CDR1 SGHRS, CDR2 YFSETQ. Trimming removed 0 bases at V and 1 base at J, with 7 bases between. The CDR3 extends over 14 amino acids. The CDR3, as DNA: TGCGCCAGCAGCTTGGCCGGAGGGAACACTGAAGCTTTCTTT. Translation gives CASSLAGGNTEAFF. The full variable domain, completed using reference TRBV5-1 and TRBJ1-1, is KAGVTQTPRYLIKTRGQQVTLSCSPISGHRSVSWYQQTPGQGLQFLFEYFSETQRNKGNFPGRFSGRQFSNSRSEMNVSTLELGDSALYLCASSLAGGNTEAFFGQGTRLTVV.

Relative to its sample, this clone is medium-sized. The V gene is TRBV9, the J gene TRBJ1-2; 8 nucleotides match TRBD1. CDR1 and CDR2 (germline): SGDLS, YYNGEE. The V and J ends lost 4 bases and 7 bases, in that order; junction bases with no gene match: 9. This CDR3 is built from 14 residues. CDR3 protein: CASSTTGGAGGYTF. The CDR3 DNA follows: TGTGCCAGCAGCACTACAGGGGGAGCTGGTGGCTACACCTTC.

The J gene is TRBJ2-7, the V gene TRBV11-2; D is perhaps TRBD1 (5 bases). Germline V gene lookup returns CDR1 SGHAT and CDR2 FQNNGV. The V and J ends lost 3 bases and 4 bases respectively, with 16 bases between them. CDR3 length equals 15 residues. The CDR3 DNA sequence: TGTGCCAGCAGCTTCTACAGGCGGCCGGGTTACGAGCAGTACTTC. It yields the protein CASSFYRRPGYEQYF.

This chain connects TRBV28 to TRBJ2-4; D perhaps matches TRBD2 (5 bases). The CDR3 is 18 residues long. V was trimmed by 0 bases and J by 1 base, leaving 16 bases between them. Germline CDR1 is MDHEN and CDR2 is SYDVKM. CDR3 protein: CASSLWRRRIGAKNIQYF. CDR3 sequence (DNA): TGTGCCAGCAGTTTATGGAGGAGGAGGATTGGGGCCAAAAACATTCAGTACTTC.

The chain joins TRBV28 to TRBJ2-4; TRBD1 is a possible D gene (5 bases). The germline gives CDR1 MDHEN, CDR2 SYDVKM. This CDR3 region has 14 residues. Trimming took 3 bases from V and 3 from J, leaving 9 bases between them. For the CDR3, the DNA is TGTGCCAGCAGTTTTCAAAGGGGCAAAAACATTCAGTACTTC. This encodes CASSFQRGKNIQYF.

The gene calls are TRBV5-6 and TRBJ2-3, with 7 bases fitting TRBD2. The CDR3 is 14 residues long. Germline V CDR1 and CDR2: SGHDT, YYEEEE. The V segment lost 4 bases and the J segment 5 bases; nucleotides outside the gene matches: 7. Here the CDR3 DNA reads TGTGCCAGCAGCCCGACGGGGAGGGGAGATACGCAGTATTTT. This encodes CASSPTGRGDTQYF. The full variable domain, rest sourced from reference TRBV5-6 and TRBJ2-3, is DAGVTQSPTHLIKTRGQQVTLRCSPKSGHDTVSWYQQALGQGPQFIFQYYEEEERQRGNFPDRFSGHQFPNYSSELNVNALLLGDSALYLCASSPTGRGDTQYFGPGTRLTVL.

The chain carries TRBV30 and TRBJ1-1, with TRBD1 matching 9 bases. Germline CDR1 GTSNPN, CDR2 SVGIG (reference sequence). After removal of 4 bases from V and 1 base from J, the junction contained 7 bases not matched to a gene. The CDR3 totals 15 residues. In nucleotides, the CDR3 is TGTGCCTGGACCTCGTTGGACAGGGGGAACACTGAAGCTTTCTTT. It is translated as CAWTSLDRGNTEAFF.

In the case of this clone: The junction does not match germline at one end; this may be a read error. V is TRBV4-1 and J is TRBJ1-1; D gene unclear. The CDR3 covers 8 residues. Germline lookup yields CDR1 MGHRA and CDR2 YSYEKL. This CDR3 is CASSQEPF. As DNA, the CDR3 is TGCGCCAGCAGCCAAGAACCATTT.

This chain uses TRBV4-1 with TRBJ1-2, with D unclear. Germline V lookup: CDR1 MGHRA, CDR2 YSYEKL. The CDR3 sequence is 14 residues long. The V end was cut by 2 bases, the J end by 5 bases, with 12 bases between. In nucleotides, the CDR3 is TGCGCCAGCAGCCAACCTAACAGTCTTTATGGCTACACCTTC. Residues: CASSQPNSLYGYTF.

The CDR3 region is CASSRVRTVFKNTEAFF. The CDR3 region has the DNA TGTGCCAGTAGTCGGGTTAGGACAGTTTTTAAGAACACTGAAGCTTTCTTT. The chain uses TRBV19 and TRBJ1-1, with D maybe TRBD1 (6 bases). V dropped 5 bases and J dropped 1 base, with 20 bases sitting between them. The CDR3 totals 17 residues. Germline V gene sequence: CDR1 LNHDA, CDR2 SQIVND (reference sequence).